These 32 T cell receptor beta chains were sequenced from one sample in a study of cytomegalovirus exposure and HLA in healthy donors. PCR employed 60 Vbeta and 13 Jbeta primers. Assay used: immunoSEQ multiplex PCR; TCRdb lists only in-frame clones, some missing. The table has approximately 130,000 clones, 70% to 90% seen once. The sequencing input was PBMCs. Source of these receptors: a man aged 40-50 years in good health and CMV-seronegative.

CDR3 region: CAWSGDRGQGFVQPQHF. CDR3 nucleotides: TGTGCCTGGAGTGGGGATAGGGGACAGGGGTTCGTTCAGCCCCAGCATTTT. V usage is TRBV30 and J usage is TRBJ1-5; the match to TRBD1 covers 10 bases. V shed 1 base and J 6 bases; nucleotides not matched to a gene: 12. This CDR3 comprises 17 residues. Per germline, CDR1 GTSNPN and CDR2 SVGIG (reference sequence).

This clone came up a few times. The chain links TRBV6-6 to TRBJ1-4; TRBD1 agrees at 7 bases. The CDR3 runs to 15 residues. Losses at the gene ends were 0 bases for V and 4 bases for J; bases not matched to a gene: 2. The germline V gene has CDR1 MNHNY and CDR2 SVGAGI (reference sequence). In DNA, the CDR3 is TGTGCCAGCAGTTACTCCGACAGGGTTAATGAAAAACTGTTTTTT. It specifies CASSYSDRVNEKLFF.

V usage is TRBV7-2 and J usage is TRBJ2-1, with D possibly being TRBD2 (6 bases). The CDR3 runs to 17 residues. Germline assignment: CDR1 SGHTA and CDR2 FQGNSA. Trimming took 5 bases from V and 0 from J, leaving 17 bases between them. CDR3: CASSPEISGSSYNEQFF. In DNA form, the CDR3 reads TGTGCCAGCAGCCCAGAGATTAGCGGAAGCTCCTACAATGAGCAGTTCTTC.

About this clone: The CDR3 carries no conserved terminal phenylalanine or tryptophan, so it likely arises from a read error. CDR3 in amino acids: CASSLVGRGIGNTEAFL. The DNA for the CDR3 is TGTGCCAGCAGCTTAGTGGGCAGGGGTATTGGAAACACTGAAGCTTTCCTT. This rearrangement joins TRBV11-1 to TRBJ1-1; D is possibly TRBD1 (6 bases). The V gene's germline CDR1 is SGHAT and CDR2 FQDESV (reference sequence). Trimming removed 1 base at V and 2 bases at J, with 17 bases between. The CDR3 has 17 residues.

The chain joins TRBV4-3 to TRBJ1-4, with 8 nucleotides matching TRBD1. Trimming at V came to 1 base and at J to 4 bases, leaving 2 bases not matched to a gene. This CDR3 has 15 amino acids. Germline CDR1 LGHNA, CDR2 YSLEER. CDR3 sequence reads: CASSQGTGNNEKLFF. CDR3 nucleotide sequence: TGCGCCAGCAGCCAAGGGACAGGGAATAATGAAAAACTGTTTTTT.

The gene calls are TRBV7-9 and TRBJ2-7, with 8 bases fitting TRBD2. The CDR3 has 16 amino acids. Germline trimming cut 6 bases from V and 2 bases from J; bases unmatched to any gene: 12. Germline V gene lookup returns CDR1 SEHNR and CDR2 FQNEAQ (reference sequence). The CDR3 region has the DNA TGTGCCAGCAGTCGTGGTGAGACTAGCGTAGCCTACGAGCAGTACTTC. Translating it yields CASSRGETSVAYEQYF.

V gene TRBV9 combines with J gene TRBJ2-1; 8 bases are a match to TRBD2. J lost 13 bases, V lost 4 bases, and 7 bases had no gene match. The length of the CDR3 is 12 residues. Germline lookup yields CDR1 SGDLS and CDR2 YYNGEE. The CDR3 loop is CASSPGGRAQFF. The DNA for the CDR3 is TGTGCCAGCAGCCCGGGGGGGCGGGCACAGTTCTTC.

CDR3: CAWSHRINEKLFF. The CDR3 DNA reads TGTGCCTGGAGTCACAGGATTAATGAAAAACTGTTTTTT. The chain is built from TRBV30 and TRBJ1-4; tentative D call: TRBD1 (5 bases). V was clipped by 2 bases and J by 4 bases, with 8 bases between them. CDR3 length: 13 amino acids. Germline values: CDR1 GTSNPN, CDR2 SVGIG (reference sequence).

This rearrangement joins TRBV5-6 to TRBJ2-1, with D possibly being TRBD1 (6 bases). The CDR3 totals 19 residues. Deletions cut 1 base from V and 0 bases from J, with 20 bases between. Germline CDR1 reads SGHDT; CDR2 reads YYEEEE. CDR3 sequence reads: CASSLPRTATTSSYNEQFF. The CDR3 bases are TGTGCCAGCAGCTTGCCGCGGACAGCCACCACTAGCTCCTACAATGAGCAGTTCTTC.

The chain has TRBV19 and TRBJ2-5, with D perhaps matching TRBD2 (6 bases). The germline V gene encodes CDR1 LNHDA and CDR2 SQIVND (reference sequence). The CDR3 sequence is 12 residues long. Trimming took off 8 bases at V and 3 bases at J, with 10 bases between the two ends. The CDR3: CASGGLEETQYF. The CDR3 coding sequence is TGTGCCAGTGGGGGACTTGAAGAGACCCAGTACTTC.

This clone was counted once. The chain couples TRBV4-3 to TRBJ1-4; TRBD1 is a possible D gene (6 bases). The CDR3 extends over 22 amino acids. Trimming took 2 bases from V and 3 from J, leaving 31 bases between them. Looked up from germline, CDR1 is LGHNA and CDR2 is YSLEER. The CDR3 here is CASSQNENRLQGPVGPNEKLFF. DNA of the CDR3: TGCGCCAGCAGCCAAAACGAAAACCGGCTGCAGGGGCCGGTAGGTCCTAATGAAAAACTGTTTTTT.

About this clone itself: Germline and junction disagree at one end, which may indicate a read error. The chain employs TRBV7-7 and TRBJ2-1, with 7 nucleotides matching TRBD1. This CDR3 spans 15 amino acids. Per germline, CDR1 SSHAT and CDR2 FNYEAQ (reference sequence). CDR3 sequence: CASSNRQGTNNEQFF. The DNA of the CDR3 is TGTGCTAGCAGCAACCGACAGGGAACCAACAATGAGCAGTTCTTC.

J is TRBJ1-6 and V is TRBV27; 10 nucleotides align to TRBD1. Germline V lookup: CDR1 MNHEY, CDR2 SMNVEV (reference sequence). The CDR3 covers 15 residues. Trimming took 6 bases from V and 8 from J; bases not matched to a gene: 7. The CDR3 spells CASSPPGQGYSPLHF. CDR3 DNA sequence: TGTGCCAGCAGCCCGCCGGGACAGGGGTATTCACCCCTCCACTTT.

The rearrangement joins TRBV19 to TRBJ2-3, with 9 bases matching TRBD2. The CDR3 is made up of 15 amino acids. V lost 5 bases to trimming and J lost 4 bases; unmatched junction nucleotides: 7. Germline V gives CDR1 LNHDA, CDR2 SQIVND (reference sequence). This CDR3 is CASSWVVAGADTQYF. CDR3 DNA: TGTGCCAGTAGTTGGGTCGTAGCGGGAGCAGATACGCAGTATTTT. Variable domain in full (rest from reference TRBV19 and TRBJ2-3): DGGITQSPKYLFRKEGQNVTLSCEQNLNHDAMYWYRQDPGQGLRLIYYSQIVNDFQKGDIAEGYSVSREKKESFPLTVTSAQKNPTAFYLCASSWVVAGADTQYFGPGTRLTVL.

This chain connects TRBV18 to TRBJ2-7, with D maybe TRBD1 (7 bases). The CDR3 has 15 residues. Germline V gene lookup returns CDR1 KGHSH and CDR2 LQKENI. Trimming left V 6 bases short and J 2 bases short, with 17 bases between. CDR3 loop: CASSEGRTGPYEQYF. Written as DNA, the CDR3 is TGTGCCAGCTCGGAGGGTAGGACAGGACCCTACGAGCAGTACTTC.

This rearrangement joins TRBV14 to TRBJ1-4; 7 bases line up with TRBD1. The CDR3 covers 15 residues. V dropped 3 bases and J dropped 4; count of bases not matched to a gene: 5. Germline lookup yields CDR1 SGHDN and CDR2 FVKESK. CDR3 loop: CASSQGTAVNEKLFF. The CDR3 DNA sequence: TGTGCCAGCAGCCAGGGGACAGCAGTTAATGAAAAACTGTTTTTT.

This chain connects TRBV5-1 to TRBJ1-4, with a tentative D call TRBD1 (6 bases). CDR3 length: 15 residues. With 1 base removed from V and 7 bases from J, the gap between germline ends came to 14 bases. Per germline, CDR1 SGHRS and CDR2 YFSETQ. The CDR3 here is CASSLTGIKTEKLFF. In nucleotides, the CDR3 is TGCGCCAGCAGCTTGACAGGGATAAAAACTGAAAAACTGTTTTTT.

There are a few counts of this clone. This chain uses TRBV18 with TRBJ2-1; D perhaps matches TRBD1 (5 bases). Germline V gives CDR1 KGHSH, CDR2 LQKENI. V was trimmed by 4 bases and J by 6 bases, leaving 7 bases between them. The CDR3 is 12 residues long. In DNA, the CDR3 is TGTGCCAGCTCACGGCAGGGCAATGAGCAGTTCTTC. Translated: CASSRQGNEQFF. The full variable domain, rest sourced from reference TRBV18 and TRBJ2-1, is NAGVMQNPRHLVRRRGQEARLRCSPMKGHSHVYWYRQLPEEGLKFMVYLQKENIIDESGMPKERFSAEFPKEGPSILRIQQVVRGDSAAYFCASSRQGNEQFFGPGTRLTVL.

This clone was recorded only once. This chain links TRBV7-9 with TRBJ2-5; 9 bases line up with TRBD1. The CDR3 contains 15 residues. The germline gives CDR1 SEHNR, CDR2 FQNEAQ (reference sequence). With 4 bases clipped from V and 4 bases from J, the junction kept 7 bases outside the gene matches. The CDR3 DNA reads TGTGCCAGCAGCTGGAGGACAGGGGTAGTAGAGACCCAGTACTTC. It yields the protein CASSWRTGVVETQYF.

CDR3 in DNA: TGTGCCACCAGCAGAGTCGAGACAGGCCAAGAGACCCAGTACTTC. Its translation is CATSRVETGQETQYF. The rearrangement links TRBV15 to TRBJ2-5; D is possibly TRBD1 (6 bases). Trimming took off 1 base at V and 1 base at J, with 10 bases between the two ends. This CDR3 contains 15 residues. Per germline, CDR1 LNHNV and CDR2 YYDKDF (reference sequence).

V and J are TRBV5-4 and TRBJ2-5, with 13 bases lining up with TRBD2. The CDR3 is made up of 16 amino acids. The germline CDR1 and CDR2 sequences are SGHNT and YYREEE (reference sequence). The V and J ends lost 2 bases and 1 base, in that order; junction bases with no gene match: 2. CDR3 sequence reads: CASSLGTSGVQETQYF. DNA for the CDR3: TGTGCCAGCAGCTTAGGGACTAGCGGGGTCCAAGAGACCCAGTACTTC. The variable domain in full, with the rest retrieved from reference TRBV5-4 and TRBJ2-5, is ETGVTQSPTHLIKTRGQQVTLRCSSQSGHNTVSWYQQALGQGPQFIFQYYREEENGRGNFPPRFSGLQFPNYSSELNVNALELDDSALYLCASSLGTSGVQETQYFGPGTRLLVL.

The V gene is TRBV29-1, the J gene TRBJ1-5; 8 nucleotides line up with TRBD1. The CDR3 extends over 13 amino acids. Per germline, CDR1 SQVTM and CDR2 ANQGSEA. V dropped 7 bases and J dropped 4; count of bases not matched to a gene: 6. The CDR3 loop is CSAGDRGNQPQHF. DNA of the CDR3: TGCAGCGCCGGTGACAGGGGTAATCAGCCCCAGCATTTT.

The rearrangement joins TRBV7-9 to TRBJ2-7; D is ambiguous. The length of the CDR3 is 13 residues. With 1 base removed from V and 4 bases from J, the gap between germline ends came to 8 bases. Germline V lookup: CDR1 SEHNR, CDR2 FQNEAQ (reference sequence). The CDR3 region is CASSLGGRYEQYF. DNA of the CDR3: TGTGCCAGCAGCTTAGGTGGTCGGTACGAGCAGTACTTC.

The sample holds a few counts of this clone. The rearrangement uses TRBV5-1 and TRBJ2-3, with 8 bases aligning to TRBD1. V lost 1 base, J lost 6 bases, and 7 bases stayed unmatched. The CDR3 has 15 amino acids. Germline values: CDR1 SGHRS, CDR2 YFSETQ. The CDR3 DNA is TGCGCCAGCAGCTTGTGGCAGGGGGCGGGCGATACGCAGTATTTT. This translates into CASSLWQGAGDTQYF.

This chain's CDR3 is CASSLRQPNTEAFF. The DNA of the CDR3 is TGTGCCAGCAGCCTTAGACAGCCGAACACTGAAGCTTTCTTT. V usage is TRBV5-4 and J usage is TRBJ1-1; a weak D match, TRBD1 (5 bases). Between the trimmed V and J ends, which lost 4 bases and 1 base, there was a span of 11 bases. Per the germline V gene, CDR1 is SGHNT and CDR2 is YYREEE (reference sequence). The CDR3 totals 14 residues.

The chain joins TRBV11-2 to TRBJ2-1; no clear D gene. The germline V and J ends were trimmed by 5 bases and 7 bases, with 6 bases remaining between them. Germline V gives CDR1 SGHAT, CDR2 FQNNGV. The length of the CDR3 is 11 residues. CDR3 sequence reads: CASSVRNEQFF. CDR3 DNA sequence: TGTGCCAGCAGCGTGCGGAATGAGCAGTTCTTC.

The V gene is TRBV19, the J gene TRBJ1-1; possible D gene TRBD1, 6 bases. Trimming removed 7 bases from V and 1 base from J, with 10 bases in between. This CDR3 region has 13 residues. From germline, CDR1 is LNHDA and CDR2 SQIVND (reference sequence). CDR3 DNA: TGTGCCAGTATCCCGGGACAGAACACTGAAGCTTTCTTT. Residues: CASIPGQNTEAFF.

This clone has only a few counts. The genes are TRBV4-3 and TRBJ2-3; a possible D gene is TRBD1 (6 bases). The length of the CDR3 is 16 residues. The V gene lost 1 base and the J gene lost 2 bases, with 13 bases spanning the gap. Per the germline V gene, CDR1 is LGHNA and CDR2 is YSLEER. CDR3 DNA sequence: TGCGCCAGCAGCCAAGTAAGCCGGACAGCCACAGATACGCAGTATTTT. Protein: CASSQVSRTATDTQYF.

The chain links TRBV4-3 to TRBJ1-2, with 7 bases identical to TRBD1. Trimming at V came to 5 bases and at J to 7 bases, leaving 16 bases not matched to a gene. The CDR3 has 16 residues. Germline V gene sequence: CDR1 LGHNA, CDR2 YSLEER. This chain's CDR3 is CASSYGVSAKGAGYTF. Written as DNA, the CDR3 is TGCGCCAGCAGCTACGGGGTCTCAGCCAAGGGGGCTGGCTACACCTTC.

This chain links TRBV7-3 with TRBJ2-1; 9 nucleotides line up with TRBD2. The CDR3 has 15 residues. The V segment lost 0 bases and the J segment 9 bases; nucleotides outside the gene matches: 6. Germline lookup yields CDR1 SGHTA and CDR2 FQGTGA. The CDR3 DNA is TGTGCCAGCAGCTTAACTAGCGGGAGTGTGGTTGAGCAGTTCTTC. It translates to CASSLTSGSVVEQFF.

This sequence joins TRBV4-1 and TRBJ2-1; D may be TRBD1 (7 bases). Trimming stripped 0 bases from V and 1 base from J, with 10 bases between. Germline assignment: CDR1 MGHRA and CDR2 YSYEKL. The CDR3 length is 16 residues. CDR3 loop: CASSQEQGGSYNEQFF. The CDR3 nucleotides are TGCGCCAGCAGCCAAGAGCAGGGGGGTTCCTACAATGAGCAGTTCTTC.

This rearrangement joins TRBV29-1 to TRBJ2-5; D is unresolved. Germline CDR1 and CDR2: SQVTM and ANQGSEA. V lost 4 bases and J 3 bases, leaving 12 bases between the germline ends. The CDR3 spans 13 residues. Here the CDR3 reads CSVVQQAKETQYF. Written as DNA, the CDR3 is TGCAGCGTTGTGCAGCAGGCCAAAGAGACCCAGTACTTC.